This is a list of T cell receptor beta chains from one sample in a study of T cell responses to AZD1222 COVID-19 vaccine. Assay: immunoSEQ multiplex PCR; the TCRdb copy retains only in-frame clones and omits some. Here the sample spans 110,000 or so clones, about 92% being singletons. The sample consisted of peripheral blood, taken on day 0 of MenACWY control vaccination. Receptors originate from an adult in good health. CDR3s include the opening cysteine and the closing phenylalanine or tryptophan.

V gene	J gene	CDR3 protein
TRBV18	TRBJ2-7	CASSPRGQGHYEQYF
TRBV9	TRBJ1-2	CASSVSGGYGYTF
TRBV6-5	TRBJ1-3	CASSRQSNSGNTIYF
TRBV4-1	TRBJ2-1	CASSQNSLRLDVYNEQFF
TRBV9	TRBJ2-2	CASSTTGTEAGELFF
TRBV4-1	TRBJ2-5	CASSQPLSLAETQYF
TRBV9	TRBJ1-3	CASSAKTPTGFGNTIYF
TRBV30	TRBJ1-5	CAWSIGPYSNQPQHF
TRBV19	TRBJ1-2	CASSIKPQSGYTF
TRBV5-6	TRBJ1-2	CASSFGRPARSYTF
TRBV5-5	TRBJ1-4	CASSLAVGLAEKLFF
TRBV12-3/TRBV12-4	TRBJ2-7	CASSDDSYEQYF
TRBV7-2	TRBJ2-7	CASSLILHTSYEQYF
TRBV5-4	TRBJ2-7	CASSLSGQGSSYEQYF
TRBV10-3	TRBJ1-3	CAIWPDGANTIYF
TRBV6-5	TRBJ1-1	CASRIGLNTEAFF
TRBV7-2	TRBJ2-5	CASSLDLGAETQYF